These T cell receptor beta chains were read from a single sample in a study of T-cell reconstitution after alpha-beta-depleted transplantation in children. TCRdb re-called the PCR reads with MiXCR, one entry per CDR3 protein. The sample holds about 120,000 distinct CDR3 sequences; approximately 10% are singletons and the top ten take approximately 36%. The sequencing used PBMCs, collected before TCRalphabeta/CD19-depleted stem cell transplant. The origin of the receptors is a boy aged 2 to 10 with acute lymphoblastic leukemia, due to receive a stem cell transplant. Each CDR3 is given with its conserved first and last residue. D genes are given only for firm matches. The size entry is marked missing in some rows and otherwise reads once, few, many or a size class.

TRBV6-1	-	TRBJ2-7	few	TGTGCCAGCAGTGACAGATTCGGCACCTACGAGCAGTACTTC	CASSDRFGTYEQYF
TRBV18	-	TRBJ2-3	few	TGTGCCAGCTCACCATCTCAGGGGCAAGATACGCAGTATTTT	CASSPSQGQDTQYF
TRBV6-4	-	TRBJ2-3	-	TGTGCCAGCAGTGACGGCACCACAGATACGCAGTATTTT	CASSDGTTDTQYF
TRBV20-1	TRBD2	TRBJ2-1	-	TGCAGTGCCCCGGGACTAGCGGGAGCGTATGAGCAGTTCTTC	CSAPGLAGAYEQFF
TRBV6-2/TRBV6-3	-	TRBJ2-7	many	TGTGCCAGCAGCCCCGATAGGGTCGCGGACCCCTACGAGCAGTACTTC	CASSPDRVADPYEQYF
TRBV5-1	TRBD1	TRBJ2-7	few	TGCGCCAGCAGCTTAATTGGGACAGGGGTCCACGAGCAGTACTTC	CASSLIGTGVHEQYF
TRBV7-9	-	TRBJ1-2	-	TGTGCCAGCAGCTGGTCCGAATCCAATAACTATGGCTACACCTTC	CASSWSESNNYGYTF
TRBV12-3/TRBV12-4	TRBD1	TRBJ1-5	-	TGTGCCAGCAGTTTCAACCCAGGGGGGAATCAGCCCCAGCATTTT	CASSFNPGGNQPQHF
TRBV9	-	TRBJ1-2	-	TGTGCCAGCAGCTACGGACGGACCGCTAACTATGGCTACACCTTC	CASSYGRTANYGYTF
TRBV20-1	TRBD2	TRBJ2-3	-	TGCAGTGCTAGGCGGCAAACTAGCGGGAAAGGAGATACGCAGTATTTT	CSARRQTSGKGDTQYF
TRBV29-1	-	TRBJ1-1	few	TGCAGCGTTGCCTCAGGGTTTGGGGGCACTGAAGCTTTCTTT	CSVASGFGGTEAFF
TRBV11-2	TRBD1	TRBJ2-7	many	TGTGCCAGCAGCCCTCGGACAGGGTCCTACGAGCAGTACTTC	CASSPRTGSYEQYF
TRBV6-6	TRBD2	TRBJ2-1	-	TGTGCCAGCAGCGAACCAGGGAGGGAGGGGCAGTTCTTC	CASSEPGREGQFF
TRBV30	TRBD2	TRBJ2-1	few	TGTGCCTGGAGCCAGCGGGAGGGTTGGCACAATGAGCAGTTCTTC	CAWSQREGWHNEQFF
TRBV12-3/TRBV12-4	TRBD2	TRBJ2-7	few	TGTGCCAGCAGTTTAGCTCAGTTTAGCGGGAGACCTGGGTTGTACGAGCAGTACTTC	CASSLAQFSGRPGLYEQYF
TRBV20-1	-	TRBJ1-2	many	TGCAGTGCAGCCACCAGTAGTCGGCTGGGGTATGGCTACACCTTC	CSAATSSRLGYGYTF
TRBV6-2/TRBV6-3	TRBD2	TRBJ2-1	few	TGTGCCAGCAGTTACGCCCGACTAGCGGGAGTAAAGTTACTTTACAATGAGCAGTTCTTC	CASSYARLAGVKLLYNEQFF
TRBV5-1	-	TRBJ1-1	-	TGCGCCAGCAGTTCGAATTCTCGGGCGCGGGGCACTGAAGCTTTCTTT	CASSSNSRARGTEAFF
TRBV12-3/TRBV12-4	-	TRBJ2-5	many	TGTGCCAGCAAAAGCCAAGAGACCCAGTACTTC	CASKSQETQYF
TRBV12-3/TRBV12-4	TRBD1	TRBJ1-2	-	TGTGCCAGCAGGCCCGGGACAGGGTTCGGCTACACCTTC	CASRPGTGFGYTF
TRBV7-6	-	TRBJ2-6	many	TGTGCCAGCAGCTTCAAACAGGGTTCTGGGGCCAACGTCCTGACTTTC	CASSFKQGSGANVLTF
TRBV27	-	TRBJ2-1	few	TGTGCCAGCAGACCAAACAGGGTCTCCTACAATGAGCAGTTCTTC	CASRPNRVSYNEQFF
TRBV20-1	-	TRBJ2-7	-	TGCAGTGGCCCCCGGGCTAGGCTCAGATCCTACGAGCAGTACTTC	CSGPRARLRSYEQYF
TRBV6-1	-	TRBJ2-1	many	TGTGCCAGCTCGGCGGGAAGGGCCAACAATGAGCAGTTCTTC	CASSAGRANNEQFF
TRBV29-1	TRBD1	TRBJ1-1	-	TGCAGCCTCGACAGGGAAGGAGGCGCTTTCTTT	CSLDREGGAFF
TRBV18	-	TRBJ1-1	-	TGTGCCAGCTCACCATCGACGATCACTGAAGCTTTCTTT	CASSPSTITEAFF
TRBV2	-	TRBJ1-1	few	TGTGCCAGCAGATCCGGGACGGTGAACACTGAAGCTTTCTTT	CASRSGTVNTEAFF
TRBV19	-	TRBJ2-1	-	TGTGCCAGTAGTAGGTGGGTCGGAGGGAACAATGAGCAGTTCTTC	CASSRWVGGNNEQFF
TRBV11-2	TRBD1	TRBJ2-2	few	TGTGCCAGCAGCTTGGGACAGGGGAGGGAGCTGTTTTTT	CASSLGQGRELFF
TRBV28	TRBD2	TRBJ2-3	-	TGTGCCAGCAGTGAGCGTAGCGGGACGATCACAGATACGCAGTATTTT	CASSERSGTITDTQYF
TRBV5-1	-	TRBJ2-7	many	TGCGCCAGCAGCTTGGGGGAGCTCTACGAGCAGTACTTC	CASSLGELYEQYF
TRBV20-1	-	TRBJ2-3	few	TGCAGTGCTAGAGATCTTTTTCAGCAAAGCACAGATACGCAGTATTTT	CSARDLFQQSTDTQYF
TRBV9	-	TRBJ1-1	-	TGTGCCAGCAGCGTAGACCTAGGCGTGAACACTGAAGCTTTCTTT	CASSVDLGVNTEAFF
TRBV4-1	-	TRBJ1-4	-	TGCGCCAGCAGCCAGAGATCATTTACGGAGAATGAAAAACTGTTTTTT	CASSQRSFTENEKLFF
TRBV7-6	TRBD2	TRBJ2-3	-	TGTGCCAGCAGCTTAGGGACTAGAGCAGATACGCAGTATTTT	CASSLGTRADTQYF
TRBV11-3	TRBD2	TRBJ2-5	few	TGTGCCAGCAGCTTAGGGGCAGCGGGAGGGCCTATGGAGACCCAGTACTTC	CASSLGAAGGPMETQYF
TRBV20-1	-	TRBJ2-7	many	TGCAGTGCAGGATTCCAGGGGAACCCCTACGAGCAGTACTTC	CSAGFQGNPYEQYF
TRBV7-8	-	TRBJ2-1	-	TGTGCCAGCAGCTTACAGCCCGGGACTGAGCAGTTCTTC	CASSLQPGTEQFF
TRBV7-9	-	TRBJ1-3	-	TGTGCCAGCAAGAACGGAAACACCATATATTTT	CASKNGNTIYF
TRBV29-1	-	TRBJ1-4	-	TGCAGCGTGATGACAGGCGCCGGCGAAAAACTGTTTTTT	CSVMTGAGEKLFF
TRBV5-1	TRBD2	TRBJ2-1	-	TGCGCCAGCAGCCCGGGACTAGCGGAATACAATGAGCAGTTCTTC	CASSPGLAEYNEQFF
TRBV20-1	TRBD1	TRBJ1-2	many	TGCAGTGCGGAGACAGGGGCGCTGTTCTATGGCTACACCTTC	CSAETGALFYGYTF
TRBV29-1	TRBD2	TRBJ2-2	-	TGCAGCTGCGGGACTAGCGGGACCGGGGAGCTGTTTTTT	CSCGTSGTGELFF
TRBV12-3/TRBV12-4	TRBD2	TRBJ2-7	many	TGCGCCAGCAGCTTGGGAGGGACGTCCTACGAGCAGTACTTC	CASSLGGTSYEQYF
TRBV12-3/TRBV12-4	-	TRBJ1-1	few	TGTGCCAGCAGTTTGAAGGATCTGAACACTGAAGCTTTCTTT	CASSLKDLNTEAFF
TRBV5-1	TRBD1	TRBJ2-5	many	TGCGCCAGCAGCTACACAGGGGGCGCGGGGGAGACCCAGTACTTC	CASSYTGGAGETQYF
TRBV27	TRBD2	TRBJ2-3	few	TGTGCCAGCAGTTTCGATCGACTAGCGGGAATTGAAGATACGCAGTATTTT	CASSFDRLAGIEDTQYF
TRBV14	-	TRBJ1-2	-	TGTGCCAGCAGCCAAGATCCCAGGAATGGCTACACCTTC	CASSQDPRNGYTF
TRBV20-1	TRBD2	TRBJ2-7	few	TGCAGTGCTAGGATCGAGCGGGAGGGGGGCAACGAGCAGTACTTC	CSARIEREGGNEQYF
TRBV12-3/TRBV12-4	-	TRBJ1-2	many	TGTGCCAGCACCCTACAAGGGCACTATGGCTACACCTTC	CASTLQGHYGYTF
TRBV20-1	-	TRBJ1-1	many	TGCAGTGCTAGCAAACAGGGAGGCACTGAAGCTTTCTTT	CSASKQGGTEAFF
TRBV15	-	TRBJ2-3	few	TGTGCCACCAGCACGCGGCCTGGAGATACGCAGTATTTT	CATSTRPGDTQYF
TRBV18	TRBD1	TRBJ2-5	few	TGTGCCAGCTCACCACGAACGGGACAGGGTCCAGAGACCCAGTACTTC	CASSPRTGQGPETQYF
TRBV7-8	-	TRBJ1-6	few	TGTGCCAGCAGCCCCCAGTGGGAGGGGCTCGGGTCACCCCTCCACTTT	CASSPQWEGLGSPLHF
TRBV7-3	TRBD2	TRBJ2-3	-	TGTGCCAGCAGCTTAATGGGGCTAGCGGGCTTAACAGATACGCAGTATTTT	CASSLMGLAGLTDTQYF
TRBV6-2/TRBV6-3	-	TRBJ2-7	many	TGTGCCAGCAGACCCCAGGGGTCTAGGGACGAGCAGTACTTC	CASRPQGSRDEQYF
TRBV12-3/TRBV12-4	TRBD1	TRBJ1-2	few	TGTGCCAGCAGTTTAGCGAACAGGGGGCTTCTAGTCTTCTATGGCTACACCTTC	CASSLANRGLLVFYGYTF